The rows below give T cell receptor beta chains drawn from one sample of a study of control samples from healthy donors and cancer patients. Using immunoSEQ multiplex PCR, the repertoire was profiled, and TCRdb retains in-frame clones only, with some absent. This table has about 110,000 clones, approximately 88% appearing once. Input material: PBMCs. The receptors originated from a woman aged 55-69 years with lung cancer. Each CDR3 is given with its conserved first and last residue. D genes are given only for firm matches. Some rows have no size entry. The others give once, few or many, or a class for an expanded clone.

V gene,D gene,J gene,clone size,CDR3 DNA,CDR3 protein
TRBV6-2/TRBV6-3,NA,TRBJ1-1,NA,TGTGCCAGCAGTCCGAACCTCGGGACTGGAACTGAAGCTTTCTTT,CASSPNLGTGTEAFF
TRBV5-1,NA,TRBJ2-3,NA,TGCGCCAGCAGCTTGGCACAGGGAGCAGATACGCAGTATTTT,CASSLAQGADTQYF
TRBV5-8,NA,TRBJ2-3,NA,TGTGCCAGCAGCTTGATCAGCAGGGAGGATACGCAGTATTTT,CASSLISREDTQYF
TRBV5-6,NA,TRBJ1-4,NA,TGTGCCAGCAGCCTAGGGGGGCCGGGTGAAAAACTGTTTTTT,CASSLGGPGEKLFF
TRBV19,NA,TRBJ1-5,NA,TGTGCCAGTAGTATAACGGGTTGGGGTCAGCCCCAGCATTTT,CASSITGWGQPQHF
TRBV25-1,NA,TRBJ1-5,NA,TGTGCCAGCAGTGGCCAGGGGTTGGGCAATCAGCCCCAGCATTTT,CASSGQGLGNQPQHF
TRBV27,TRBD2,TRBJ2-6,NA,TGTGCCAGCAGTTTGGTAGCCCCTAGCGGAGGCTCTGGGGCCAACGTCCTGACTTTC,CASSLVAPSGGSGANVLTF
TRBV12-5,NA,TRBJ1-4,NA,TGTGCTAGTGGTCGAGGGGAGGGCTTTAATGAAAAACTGTTTTTT,CASGRGEGFNEKLFF
TRBV5-1,TRBD2,TRBJ2-2,few,TGCGCCAGCAGCTGGACCGGGACTAGGGGGACCGGGGAGCTGTTTTTT,CASSWTGTRGTGELFF
TRBV5-1,NA,TRBJ2-7,NA,TGCGCCAGCAGCTTGAAGGGAACAGGGAGCTCCTACGAGCAGTACTTC,CASSLKGTGSSYEQYF
TRBV19,TRBD2,TRBJ2-4,NA,TGTGCCAGTAGACTAGCGGCCCCAGCCAAAAACATTCAGTACTTC,CASRLAAPAKNIQYF
TRBV3-1/TRBV3-2,NA,TRBJ2-3,NA,TGTGCCAGCAGCCCCGACCCAGTTGTAGATACGCAGTATTTT,CASSPDPVVDTQYF
TRBV27,TRBD1,TRBJ1-2,NA,TGTGCCAGCAGTTTAGACAGGGTTGGCTACACCTTC,CASSLDRVGYTF
TRBV6-5,TRBD2,TRBJ2-5,NA,TGTGCCAGCATGGGACTAGCGGGATTACAAGAGACCCAGTACTTC,CASMGLAGLQETQYF
TRBV7-2,NA,TRBJ1-3,NA,TGTGCCAGCAGCTTATTGGGCGGGTCTGGAAACACCATATATTTT,CASSLLGGSGNTIYF
TRBV4-1,TRBD1,TRBJ1-1,NA,TGCGCCAGCAGCCAACCCCTGACAGGGGACACTGAAGCTTTCTTT,CASSQPLTGDTEAFF
TRBV6-1,NA,TRBJ1-1,few,TGTGCCAGCAGTGAACTACTTAGTGAAGCTTTCTTT,CASSELLSEAFF
TRBV27,NA,TRBJ2-5,NA,TGTGCCAGCAGTCCTGGAGGTTGGCTACGGGAAGAGACCCAGTACTTC,CASSPGGWLREETQYF
TRBV7-9,TRBD2,TRBJ2-2,NA,TGTGCCAGCAGCTTAGGACTAGCGGGCACCGGGGAGCTGTTTTTT,CASSLGLAGTGELFF
TRBV6-1,NA,TRBJ1-3,NA,TGTGCCAGCAGTGAAGCTGCACCGGGGGCCAGCTCTGGAAACACCATATATTTT,CASSEAAPGASSGNTIYF
TRBV30,NA,TRBJ1-2,once,TGTGCCTGGAGTGAGGGAGCACAGGGATCAGCTAACTATGGCTACACCTTC,CAWSEGAQGSANYGYTF